This is a list of T cell receptor beta chains from one sample in a study of cytomegalovirus exposure and HLA in healthy donors. The protocol was immunoSEQ multiplex PCR, while the TCRdb copy is restricted to in-frame clones and leaves out a portion. The profile shows some 140,000 clones, roughly four fifths of them singletons. The specimen was PBMCs. These receptors came from a woman between 50 and 59 years old in good health and CMV-seropositive. CDR3s include the opening cysteine and the closing phenylalanine or tryptophan. A D gene is named only where the DNA matches it firmly. Not every row has a clone size; where given, it reads once, few, many or a size class.

v_call: TRBV11-1; clone_size: once; d_call: TRBD2; j_call: TRBJ2-7; cdr3_nt: TGTGCCAGCAGCTGGACTAGCGGGGGTATCTACGAGCAGTACTTC; cdr3_aa: CASSWTSGGIYEQYF
v_call: TRBV7-2; clone_size: NA; d_call: TRBD2; j_call: TRBJ2-2; cdr3_nt: TGTGCCAGCAGCTCCTCGAGCGGGGGGGGCGTCACCGGGGAGCTGTTTTTT; cdr3_aa: CASSSSSGGGVTGELFF
v_call: TRBV18; clone_size: NA; d_call: NA; j_call: TRBJ1-5; cdr3_nt: TGTGCCAGCTCACCTCGGGACAATGATGTTCAGCCCCAGCATTTT; cdr3_aa: CASSPRDNDVQPQHF
v_call: TRBV6-4; clone_size: NA; d_call: TRBD2; j_call: TRBJ2-1; cdr3_nt: TGTGCCAGCAGCTTTAGCGGGGGGGGCGGCAATGAGCAGTTCTTC; cdr3_aa: CASSFSGGGGNEQFF
v_call: TRBV12-5; clone_size: NA; d_call: TRBD2; j_call: TRBJ2-1; cdr3_nt: TGTGCTAGTGGGAACCGAGCGGGGCCCCTCTACAATGAGCAGTTCTTC; cdr3_aa: CASGNRAGPLYNEQFF
v_call: TRBV7-2; clone_size: NA; d_call: NA; j_call: TRBJ1-2; cdr3_nt: TGTGCCAGCAGCTTAGAACAGGGCTATGGCTACACCTTC; cdr3_aa: CASSLEQGYGYTF
v_call: TRBV19; clone_size: once; d_call: NA; j_call: TRBJ1-3; cdr3_nt: TGTGCCAGTGGGCAGAGACCTAACACCATATATTTT; cdr3_aa: CASGQRPNTIYF
v_call: TRBV6-5; clone_size: NA; d_call: NA; j_call: TRBJ1-2; cdr3_nt: TGTGCCAGCAGCCCACAGGCGGGGGCTAACTATGGCTACACCTTC; cdr3_aa: CASSPQAGANYGYTF
v_call: TRBV18; clone_size: NA; d_call: TRBD1; j_call: TRBJ1-1; cdr3_nt: TGTGCCAGCTCACGGGGACAGGGGGCAGAGGAAGCTTTCTTT; cdr3_aa: CASSRGQGAEEAFF
v_call: TRBV7-2; clone_size: NA; d_call: TRBD2; j_call: TRBJ2-2; cdr3_nt: TGTGCCAGCAGCTTAGACCGGGGGGGCCTATCCGGGGAGCTGTTTTTT; cdr3_aa: CASSLDRGGLSGELFF
v_call: TRBV5-4; clone_size: once; d_call: NA; j_call: TRBJ1-4; cdr3_nt: TGTGCCAGCAGCAGAAAGGTGGAGGAAAAACTGTTTTTT; cdr3_aa: CASSRKVEEKLFF
v_call: TRBV7-9; clone_size: few; d_call: NA; j_call: TRBJ2-1; cdr3_nt: TGTGCCAGCAGCTTATGGTCCGGACAGGGAGGGAATGAGCAGTTCTTC; cdr3_aa: CASSLWSGQGGNEQFF
v_call: TRBV19; clone_size: once; d_call: TRBD1; j_call: TRBJ1-5; cdr3_nt: TGTGCCAGTATGGGGCACAGGGGGCTGGTTCAGCCCCAGCATTTT; cdr3_aa: CASMGHRGLVQPQHF
v_call: TRBV28; clone_size: NA; d_call: NA; j_call: TRBJ1-5; cdr3_nt: TGTGCCAGCAGTTTTTCGGTCAATCAGCCCCAGCATTTT; cdr3_aa: CASSFSVNQPQHF
v_call: TRBV7-2; clone_size: NA; d_call: NA; j_call: TRBJ2-3; cdr3_nt: TGTGCCAGCAGCTTAGACTACACAGATACGCAGTATTTT; cdr3_aa: CASSLDYTDTQYF
v_call: TRBV19; clone_size: NA; d_call: TRBD1; j_call: TRBJ2-1; cdr3_nt: TGTGCCAGTAGTAGGGGACAGGGGGCGTCTAATGGTTACAATGAGCAGTTCTTC; cdr3_aa: CASSRGQGASNGYNEQFF
v_call: TRBV11-3; clone_size: NA; d_call: NA; j_call: TRBJ2-3; cdr3_nt: TGTGCCAGCAGCTTAGACAGTTTGACAGATACGCAGTATTTT; cdr3_aa: CASSLDSLTDTQYF
v_call: TRBV6-6; clone_size: NA; d_call: NA; j_call: TRBJ1-1; cdr3_nt: TGTGCCAGCAGTTACTCCCCGTACACTGAAGCTTTCTTT; cdr3_aa: CASSYSPYTEAFF
v_call: TRBV5-1; clone_size: NA; d_call: NA; j_call: TRBJ1-2; cdr3_nt: TGCGCCAGCAGCTTGGGGGGGGGAGACGGCTACACCTTC; cdr3_aa: CASSLGGGDGYTF
v_call: TRBV30; clone_size: NA; d_call: NA; j_call: TRBJ1-6; cdr3_nt: TGTGAAAAGGAGGGCCACAGATCCTATAATTCACCCCTCCACTTT; cdr3_aa: CEKEGHRSYNSPLHF
v_call: TRBV29-1; clone_size: NA; d_call: NA; j_call: TRBJ2-3; cdr3_nt: TGCACCCACTCCGGGGAATCAGATACGCAGTATTTT; cdr3_aa: CTHSGESDTQYF
v_call: TRBV11-2; clone_size: once; d_call: TRBD2; j_call: TRBJ2-1; cdr3_nt: TGTGCCAGCAGCTATTCGGGACTAGTCGGGGATACGGGGATCTTC; cdr3_aa: CASSYSGLVGDTGIF
v_call: TRBV28; clone_size: NA; d_call: NA; j_call: TRBJ1-2; cdr3_nt: TGTGCCAGCAGTTCGGAAAGGGGCCGTATCTATGGCTACACCTTC; cdr3_aa: CASSSERGRIYGYTF
v_call: TRBV19; clone_size: NA; d_call: NA; j_call: TRBJ1-4; cdr3_nt: TGTGCCAGTAGTACCCCGACAGTACTAAATGAAAAACTGTTTTTT; cdr3_aa: CASSTPTVLNEKLFF
v_call: TRBV6-5; clone_size: NA; d_call: TRBD1; j_call: TRBJ1-5; cdr3_nt: TGTGCCAGCAGCCCAGACAGGGATCAGCCCCAGCATTTT; cdr3_aa: CASSPDRDQPQHF
v_call: TRBV29-1; clone_size: NA; d_call: TRBD2; j_call: TRBJ2-5; cdr3_nt: TGCAGCGTTGGAGGGGGACTAGGATTGGAGACCCAGTACTTC; cdr3_aa: CSVGGGLGLETQYF
v_call: TRBV5-1; clone_size: NA; d_call: TRBD2; j_call: TRBJ2-3; cdr3_nt: TGCGCCAGCAGCTTAAGTGGAGCATCGAGAGCGGGGGATACGCAGTATTTT; cdr3_aa: CASSLSGASRAGDTQYF
v_call: TRBV5-1; clone_size: NA; d_call: TRBD1; j_call: TRBJ1-2; cdr3_nt: TGCGCCAGCAGCAGACAGGGTCGGGGTGAAGGCTACACCTTC; cdr3_aa: CASSRQGRGEGYTF
v_call: TRBV10-3; clone_size: NA; d_call: NA; j_call: TRBJ1-3; cdr3_nt: TGTGCCATCACTACAGGGCCCTCTGGAAACACCATATATTTT; cdr3_aa: CAITTGPSGNTIYF
v_call: TRBV7-2; clone_size: NA; d_call: TRBD1; j_call: TRBJ1-4; cdr3_nt: TGTGCCAGCAGCTTAGGGACAGGGTTCGAAAAACTGTTTTTT; cdr3_aa: CASSLGTGFEKLFF
v_call: TRBV7-9; clone_size: NA; d_call: TRBD1; j_call: TRBJ2-7; cdr3_nt: TGTGCCAGCAGCGTCCCGGGACAGGGGGATTCCTACGAGCAGTACTTC; cdr3_aa: CASSVPGQGDSYEQYF
v_call: TRBV10-3; clone_size: NA; d_call: NA; j_call: TRBJ1-1; cdr3_nt: TGTGCCACCTCAATCGGGGGGAACACTGAAGCTTTCTTT; cdr3_aa: CATSIGGNTEAFF
v_call: TRBV2; clone_size: NA; d_call: NA; j_call: TRBJ2-1; cdr3_nt: TGTGCCAGCAGTGACGGACAGAACAATGAGCAGTTCTTC; cdr3_aa: CASSDGQNNEQFF
v_call: TRBV18; clone_size: NA; d_call: TRBD1; j_call: TRBJ1-2; cdr3_nt: TGTGCCAGCTCAAGGGACCAGGGACAGGGTTTGGACTATGGCTACACCTTC; cdr3_aa: CASSRDQGQGLDYGYTF
v_call: TRBV15; clone_size: few; d_call: NA; j_call: TRBJ1-5; cdr3_nt: TGTGCCACCAGCAGAGACAGGCGAGCAGGGGTCCAGCATTTT; cdr3_aa: CATSRDRRAGVQHF
v_call: TRBV30; clone_size: NA; d_call: NA; j_call: TRBJ1-5; cdr3_nt: TGTGCCTGGAGTGTACGATCGGGGAATCAGCCCCAGCATTTT; cdr3_aa: CAWSVRSGNQPQHF
v_call: TRBV7-2; clone_size: NA; d_call: NA; j_call: TRBJ2-2; cdr3_nt: TGTGCCAGCAGCTTATTCGTGAACGTCGGCACCGGGGAGCTGTTTTTT; cdr3_aa: CASSLFVNVGTGELFF
v_call: TRBV7-3; clone_size: NA; d_call: NA; j_call: TRBJ1-2; cdr3_nt: TGTGCCAGCAGCTTAACGGGGGGGCAGCTCTCCTATGGCTACACCTTC; cdr3_aa: CASSLTGGQLSYGYTF
v_call: TRBV6-5; clone_size: few; d_call: NA; j_call: TRBJ2-5; cdr3_nt: TGTGCCAGCAGTCGCCAAGAGACCCAGTACTTC; cdr3_aa: CASSRQETQYF
v_call: TRBV5-1; clone_size: NA; d_call: NA; j_call: TRBJ2-1; cdr3_nt: TGCGCCAGCACCGAAATACTAGCAAATGAGCAGTTCTTC; cdr3_aa: CASTEILANEQFF
v_call: TRBV12-5; clone_size: NA; d_call: TRBD1; j_call: TRBJ1-5; cdr3_nt: TGTGCTAGTGCCGTCCTAGGACAGGGAAGTCAGCCCCAGCATTTT; cdr3_aa: CASAVLGQGSQPQHF
v_call: TRBV7-9; clone_size: NA; d_call: NA; j_call: TRBJ1-1; cdr3_nt: TGTGCCAGCAGCTTGGGAGGCAGATCGAACACTGAAGCTTTCTTT; cdr3_aa: CASSLGGRSNTEAFF
v_call: TRBV23-1; clone_size: NA; d_call: NA; j_call: TRBJ1-2; cdr3_nt: TGCGCCAGCAGCCCCTTTAAGGGACAACTCAATGGCTACACCTTC; cdr3_aa: CASSPFKGQLNGYTF
v_call: TRBV28; clone_size: NA; d_call: NA; j_call: TRBJ2-1; cdr3_nt: TGTGCCAGCAGTCTGCGGGGCAATGAGCAGTTCTTC; cdr3_aa: CASSLRGNEQFF
v_call: TRBV2; clone_size: NA; d_call: NA; j_call: TRBJ1-2; cdr3_nt: TGTGCCAGCAGCCCCGGGGGGGGGACGGTCTATGGCTACACCTTC; cdr3_aa: CASSPGGGTVYGYTF
v_call: TRBV19; clone_size: NA; d_call: NA; j_call: TRBJ1-3; cdr3_nt: TGTGCCAGTAGTCGAACAGGAATGGAGAACACCATATATTTT; cdr3_aa: CASSRTGMENTIYF
v_call: TRBV4-1; clone_size: NA; d_call: NA; j_call: TRBJ2-2; cdr3_nt: TGCGCCAGCAGCCAAGAATGGCCAGCGAACACCGGGGAGCTGTTTTTT; cdr3_aa: CASSQEWPANTGELFF
v_call: TRBV5-5; clone_size: NA; d_call: NA; j_call: TRBJ1-5; cdr3_nt: TGTGCCAGCAGCGAGGAGAATAATCAGCCCCAGCATTTT; cdr3_aa: CASSEENNQPQHF
v_call: TRBV4-1; clone_size: NA; d_call: TRBD1; j_call: TRBJ2-7; cdr3_nt: TGCGCCAGCAGCCAACCGGGACAGGGAGTCTACGAGCAGTACTTC; cdr3_aa: CASSQPGQGVYEQYF
v_call: TRBV7-2; clone_size: NA; d_call: NA; j_call: TRBJ2-5; cdr3_nt: TGTGCCAGCAGCCCTACTAGGACGGGAGAGACCCAGTACTTC; cdr3_aa: CASSPTRTGETQYF
v_call: TRBV19; clone_size: NA; d_call: NA; j_call: TRBJ1-2; cdr3_nt: TGTGCCAGTAGTCTAAAGGCCGCGGGCGCCCTCGGCCCCTATGGCTACACCTTC; cdr3_aa: CASSLKAAGALGPYGYTF
v_call: TRBV6-5; clone_size: NA; d_call: TRBD2; j_call: TRBJ2-7; cdr3_nt: TGTGCCAGCAGTTACGGTCTAGCGGGCGGGAGTAACGAGCAGTACTTC; cdr3_aa: CASSYGLAGGSNEQYF
v_call: TRBV10-3; clone_size: few; d_call: TRBD2; j_call: TRBJ2-3; cdr3_nt: TGTGCCATCAGAGCAAGCGGGGGGGACACAGATACGCAGTATTTT; cdr3_aa: CAIRASGGDTDTQYF
v_call: TRBV5-6; clone_size: once; d_call: NA; j_call: TRBJ1-2; cdr3_nt: TGTGCCAGCAGCTTTATCGGATACCGGGGTGGCTACACCTTC; cdr3_aa: CASSFIGYRGGYTF
v_call: TRBV21-1; clone_size: NA; d_call: NA; j_call: TRBJ2-5; cdr3_nt: TGTGCCAGCAGCAAAGCTGGGGAGGCGGCCCAGTACTTC; cdr3_aa: CASSKAGEAAQYF
v_call: TRBV12-5; clone_size: NA; d_call: TRBD1; j_call: TRBJ1-1; cdr3_nt: TGTGCTAGTGGTACGACAGGGAAGAACACTGAAGCTTTCTTT; cdr3_aa: CASGTTGKNTEAFF
v_call: TRBV5-1; clone_size: NA; d_call: NA; j_call: TRBJ2-5; cdr3_nt: TGCGCCAGCAGCCCTGGGGCCAGCCTCCAAGAGACCCAGTACTTC; cdr3_aa: CASSPGASLQETQYF